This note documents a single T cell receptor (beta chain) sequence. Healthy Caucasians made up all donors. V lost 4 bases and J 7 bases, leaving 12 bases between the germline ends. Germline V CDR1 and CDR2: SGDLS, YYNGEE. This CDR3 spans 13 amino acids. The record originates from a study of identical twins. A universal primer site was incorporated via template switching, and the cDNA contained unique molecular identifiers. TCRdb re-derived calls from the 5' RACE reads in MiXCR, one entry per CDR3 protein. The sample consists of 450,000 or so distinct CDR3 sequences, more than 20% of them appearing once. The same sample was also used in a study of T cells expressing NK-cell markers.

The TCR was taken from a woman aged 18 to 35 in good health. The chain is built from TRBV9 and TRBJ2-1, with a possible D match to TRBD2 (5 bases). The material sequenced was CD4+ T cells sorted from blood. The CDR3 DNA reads TGTGCCAGCAGCTCAGCAGCGGCGAATGAGCAGTTCTTC. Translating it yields CASSSAAANEQFF.